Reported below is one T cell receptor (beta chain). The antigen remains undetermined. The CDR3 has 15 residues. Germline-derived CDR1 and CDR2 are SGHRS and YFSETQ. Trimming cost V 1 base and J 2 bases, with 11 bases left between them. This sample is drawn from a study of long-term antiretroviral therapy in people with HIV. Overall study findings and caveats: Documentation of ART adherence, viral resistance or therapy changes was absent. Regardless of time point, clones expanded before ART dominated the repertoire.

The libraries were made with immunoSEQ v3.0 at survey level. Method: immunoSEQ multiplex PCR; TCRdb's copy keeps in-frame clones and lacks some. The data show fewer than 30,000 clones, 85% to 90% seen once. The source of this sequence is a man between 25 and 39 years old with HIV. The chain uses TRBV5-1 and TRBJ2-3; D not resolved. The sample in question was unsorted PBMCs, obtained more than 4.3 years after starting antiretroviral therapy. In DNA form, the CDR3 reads TGCGCCAGCAGCTTGTCATGGGGATTCACAGATACGCAGTATTTT. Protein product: CASSLSWGFTDTQYF.